The TCR beta chain described here comes from a study of post-analysis software for immune sequencing data. Study-wide results and caveats: Compared with controls, patients had more of about 5 TRBV segments, including TRBV5-6, TRBV5-1 and TRBV20-1. F-measure co-clustering was strong for batch-matched samples. A significant reduction in normalized Chao1 diversity was observed in multiple sclerosis patients versus controls.

TCR beta libraries were prepared from cDNA with unique molecular identifiers. TCRdb called the PCR reads again in MiXCR, with one record for every CDR3 protein. In the table there are hundreds of thousands of distinct CDR3 sequences, less than 35% of which are singletons. V gave up 4 bases and J gave up 1 base; unmatched junction bases: 6. Looked up from germline, CDR1 is MDHEN and CDR2 is SYDVKM. The CDR3 sequence is 17 residues long. On this clonotype: The antigen is unknown.

The sequencing sample was made of blood. V usage is TRBV28 and J usage is TRBJ2-6; TRBD1 matches 8 bases. The receptor comes from a girl aged 5-17 years with multiple sclerosis. CDR3 DNA: TGTGCCAGCAGTTCCGGACAGGGAAGGTCTGGGGCCAACGTCCTGACTTTC. This sequence encodes CASSSGQGRSGANVLTF. The full variable domain, rest sourced from reference TRBV28 and TRBJ2-6, is DVKVTQSSRYLVKRTGEKVFLECVQDMDHENMFWYRQDPGLGLRLIYFSYDVKMKEKGDIPEGYSVSREKKERFSLILESASTNQTSMYLCASSSGQGRSGANVLTFGAGSRLTVL.